The present T cell receptor beta chain was sequenced within a study of Ad26.COV2.S vaccination and SARS-CoV-2 variants. Study at large: The vaccine Ad26.COV2.S was put into the muscle once, or twice with 56 days between.

The CDR3 consists of 11 residues. The V end was cut by 5 bases, the J end by 7 bases, with 8 bases between. Per the germline V gene, CDR1 is MNHEY and CDR2 is SVGAGI. Study-wide results and limits: Placebo recipients and vaccine recipients were similar in non-spike TCR breadth.

Treatment defined: some 20 received Ad26.COV2.S at low or high dose, single or two shots; roughly five received placebo; per-sample allocation not given. The investigators took samples on day 63 after the first vaccine or placebo injection. Adults aged 18-55 years in Boston included the donor. Produced via immunoSEQ multiplex PCR; TCRdb's table is partial and in-frame only. The data hold fewer than 500,000 clones, with more than 80% observed a single time. As for this clone: Its antigen is currently unknown.

The clonotype comes from a person aged 18-65 years who received the Ad26.COV2.S COVID-19 vaccine or a placebo. The specimen comprised peripheral blood, sampled in a trial of Ad26.COV2.S vaccine versus placebo. This chain connects TRBV6-5 to TRBJ1-1; D is uncertain. This CDR3 reads CASSLTGEAFF. In nucleotides, the CDR3 is TGTGCCAGCAGTCTAACGGGTGAAGCTTTCTTT.